This T cell receptor beta chain came from a study of blood T cells in healthy people across ages. The use of a sample-barcoded 5' primer and a J-beta primer mix characterized a second PCR of roughly 6 to 11 cycles. TCRdb reprocessed the 5' RACE reads via MiXCR and lists one record per CDR3 protein. The sample holds roughly 1,700,000 distinct CDR3 sequences, approximately 30% seen once. Every sample yielded at least 6.5 million isolated PBMCs. V lost 0 bases, J lost 5 bases, and 13 bases lay in between. CDR1 is MNHEY and CDR2 is SVGAGI in the germline V gene. CDR3 length: 16 residues. This chain connects TRBV6-5 to TRBJ2-2; D may be TRBD2 (7 bases). Sequencing was done on a sample of blood. The source is a woman in her twenties or thirties in good health. The CDR3 DNA sequence: TGTGCCAGCAGTTACTCGGGGAGGGGGTATACCGGGGAGCTGTTTTTT. Protein sequence: CASSYSGRGYTGELFF.